The 12 T cell receptor beta chains below come from one sample, sequenced in a study of blood T cell dynamics during melanoma immunotherapy. The table came from immunoSEQ multiplex PCR; TCRdb's copy has only in-frame clones and leaves some out. The repertoire consists of more than 10,000 clones, with 85% to 90% occurring once and the leading ten covering approximately 3.3%. The sample's time point: pre-treatment baseline. Sequenced material: blood, taken from a patient treated with checkpoint blockade. Receptors were obtained from a human donor with melanoma.

This chain connects TRBV4-1 to TRBJ1-2; TRBD1 is a possible D gene (5 bases). Germline loops: CDR1 MGHRA, CDR2 YSYEKL. V lost 1 base and J lost 0, with 12 bases in between. The CDR3 is 16 residues long. CDR3 in amino acids: CASSQGTGESNYGYTF. DNA of the CDR3: TGCGCCAGCAGCCAAGGAACGGGGGAATCTAACTATGGCTACACCTTC.

The V gene is TRBV14, the J gene TRBJ1-2, with TRBD1 matching 7 bases. The junction had 6 bases not matched to a gene; V was cut back by 0 bases and J by 5 bases. Germline V CDR1 and CDR2: SGHDN, FVKESK. The CDR3 sequence is 15 residues long. The DNA of the CDR3 is TGTGCCAGCAGCCAAGATGTGCGGACAGGATATGGCTACACCTTC. Encoded protein: CASSQDVRTGYGYTF.

CDR3 in amino acids: CASSQERTQYF. DNA of the CDR3: TGTGCCAGCAGCCAAGAGCGGACCCAGTACTTC. The chain carries TRBV14 and TRBJ2-5; D not certain. CDR3 size: 11 residues. Germline V CDR1 and CDR2: SGHDN, FVKESK. With 0 bases removed from V and 7 bases from J, the gap between germline ends came to 3 bases.

The genes are TRBV7-2 and TRBJ2-4; TRBD1 matches 9 bases. Trimming at V came to 8 bases and at J to 1 base, leaving 15 bases not matched to a gene. The CDR3 covers 18 residues. Per the germline V gene, CDR1 is SGHTA and CDR2 is FQGNSA. The CDR3 DNA reads TGTGCCAGCCTAACTCCCGGGACAGGGATCGGGGCCAAAAACATTCAGTACTTC. Translation: CASLTPGTGIGAKNIQYF. The whole variable domain, remainder taken from reference TRBV7-2 and TRBJ2-4, is GAGVSQSPSNKVTEKGKDVELRCDPISGHTALYWYRQSLGQGLEFLIYFQGNSAPDKSGLPSDRFSAERTGGSVSTLTIQRTQQEDSAVYLCASLTPGTGIGAKNIQYFGAGTRLSVL.

This clone was seen a single time. Written as DNA, the CDR3 is TGCGCCAGCAGCTCGGGGGCAGGGACCTACGAGCAGTACTTC. It translates to CASSSGAGTYEQYF. This rearrangement joins TRBV5-1 to TRBJ2-7; D is tentatively TRBD1 or TRBD2 (6 bases each). Trimming stripped 3 bases from V and 2 bases from J, with 12 bases between. The CDR3 sequence is 14 residues long. CDR1 and CDR2 from the germline V gene are SGHRS and YFSETQ.

The chain uses TRBV27 and TRBJ2-7, with TRBD2 as a possible D gene (6 bases). Germline V gives CDR1 MNHEY, CDR2 SMNVEV (reference sequence). The CDR3 totals 14 residues. Deletions cut 2 bases from V and 0 bases from J, with 8 bases between. The CDR3 DNA follows: TGTGCCAGCAGTTTAGGAGGGAACTCCTACGAGCAGTACTTC. Translated, it gives CASSLGGNSYEQYF.

The gene calls are TRBV13 and TRBJ2-7, with a weak D call TRBD1 (5 bases). V was trimmed by 1 base and J by 7 bases, leaving 17 bases between them. The CDR3 runs to 15 residues. Germline lookup yields CDR1 PRHDT and CDR2 FYEKMQ (reference sequence). DNA for the CDR3: TGTGCCAGCAGCTTAGTTCGGCAGGGCCCCCAGGAGCAGTACTTC. This gives the protein CASSLVRQGPQEQYF.

The chain links TRBV2 to TRBJ2-7; D may be TRBD2 (5 bases). The ends were cut back, 3 bases at V and 3 bases at J, with 12 bases in the middle. CDR3 length: 14 amino acids. In germline, CDR1 is SNHLY, CDR2 FYNNEI. This CDR3 is CASSESGVGYEQYF. The CDR3 DNA reads TGTGCCAGCAGTGAGAGCGGAGTAGGCTACGAGCAGTACTTC.

This clone turned up a few times. J is TRBJ1-1 and V is TRBV5-1; D is undetermined. This CDR3 is built from 14 residues. Germline V gene lookup returns CDR1 SGHRS and CDR2 YFSETQ. V was clipped by 0 bases and J by 1 base, with 7 bases between them. CDR3 nucleotide sequence: TGCGCCAGCAGCTTGGAGACGGAGAACACTGAAGCTTTCTTT. Its protein is CASSLETENTEAFF.

V and J are TRBV18 and TRBJ1-4; unclear D gene. Trimming shortened V by 2 bases and J by 8 bases, and 9 bases separated the two germline ends. The CDR3 has 13 residues. In germline, CDR1 is KGHSH, CDR2 LQKENI. The DNA for the CDR3 is TGTGCCAGCTCACCAGGACGGGAAGAAAAACTGTTTTTT. This codes for CASSPGREEKLFF.

This chain uses TRBV19 with TRBJ1-1; TRBD1 agrees at 7 bases. The CDR3 is 13 residues long. V dropped 6 bases and J dropped 2; count of bases not matched to a gene: 3. Germline CDR1 and CDR2: LNHDA and SQIVND (reference sequence). CDR3 region: CASSAGGNTEAFF. The CDR3 DNA is TGTGCCAGTAGCGCAGGGGGAAACACTGAAGCTTTCTTT.

V is TRBV28 and J is TRBJ2-2; D call uncertain. The germline V and J ends were trimmed by 5 bases and 1 base, with 17 bases remaining between them. Germline assignment: CDR1 MDHEN and CDR2 SYDVKM. The CDR3 spans 17 residues. CDR3 DNA sequence: TGTGCCAGCAGTCCACTCCAGTGGTCGAGGAACACCGGGGAGCTGTTTTTT. This codes for CASSPLQWSRNTGELFF.